These 24 T cell receptor beta chains came from one sample sequenced in a study of shared clonotypes between healthy human individuals. Data came from immunoSEQ multiplex PCR; TCRdb stores just in-frame clones and leaves some out. The sample includes millions of clones, over 85% of them seen just once. The sequenced material came from naive CD4+ T cells sorted from blood. The subset was: CD45RA+ positively selected. These receptors originate from a man aged 18 to 29 in good health.

This chain connects TRBV18 to TRBJ1-5, with a weak D call TRBD1 (5 bases). Trimming removed 1 base at V and 0 bases at J, with 7 bases between. CDR3 size: 15 residues. CDR1 and CDR2 from the germline V gene are KGHSH and LQKENI. CDR3 protein: CASSPRDFSNQPQHF. The CDR3 DNA sequence: TGTGCCAGCTCACCACGGGACTTTAGCAATCAGCCCCAGCATTTT.

The chain recombines TRBV28 with TRBJ1-2, with TRBD1 identical over 7 bases. In germline, CDR1 is MDHEN, CDR2 SYDVKM. CDR3 size: 14 residues. Unmatched junction bases numbered 5, after V lost 3 bases and J lost 4 bases. The CDR3 region has the DNA TGTGCCAGCAGTTTGAGACAGGGAGCCTATGGCTACACCTTC. Its translation: CASSLRQGAYGYTF.

V usage is TRBV19 and J usage is TRBJ1-2; D uncertain. The CDR3 consists of 15 residues. V lost 3 bases, J lost 1 base, and 12 bases lay in between. Germline CDR1 LNHDA, CDR2 SQIVND (reference sequence). CDR3 in amino acids: CASSIPTSFNYGYTF. The CDR3 region has the DNA TGTGCCAGTAGTATCCCGACAAGTTTTAACTATGGCTACACCTTC.

The V gene is TRBV6-6, the J gene TRBJ2-7; 7 nucleotides match TRBD1. Looked up from germline, CDR1 is MNHNY and CDR2 is SVGAGI (reference sequence). V dropped 6 bases and J dropped 6; count of bases not matched to a gene: 14. The CDR3 consists of 15 residues. The CDR3 spells CASRNGQVPTGEQYF. CDR3 nucleotides: TGTGCCAGCAGAAACGGACAGGTCCCAACGGGCGAGCAGTACTTC.

This chain connects TRBV5-4 to TRBJ2-3; the D is unclear. Germline V gene sequence: CDR1 SGHNT, CDR2 YYREEE (reference sequence). This CDR3 spans 16 amino acids. The V end was cut by 4 bases, the J end by 10 bases, with 25 bases between. The CDR3 nucleotides read TGTGCCAGCAGCGACAACCGACTCCCTACCCCGGTGTCGCAGTATTTT. Translation: CASSDNRLPTPVSQYF.

The CDR3: CASSYSYGSSYNEQFF. The CDR3 nucleotides are TGTGCCAGCAGTTACTCATACGGAAGCTCCTACAATGAGCAGTTCTTC. This rearrangement joins TRBV6-6 to TRBJ2-1; D is unclear. The CDR3 loop spans 16 amino acids. V was cut by 0 bases and J by 0 bases, with 9 bases left in between. Per the germline V gene, CDR1 is MNHNY and CDR2 is SVGAGI (reference sequence).

This clone was picked up one time. The same CDR3 is also encoded by other DNA sequences in this sample. This chain uses TRBV18 with TRBJ2-5; no reliable D call. Looked up from germline, CDR1 is KGHSH and CDR2 is LQKENI. This CDR3 comprises 13 residues. V was trimmed by 3 bases and J by 2 bases, leaving 7 bases between them. The CDR3 is CASSPGWQETQYF. CDR3 sequence (DNA): TGTGCCAGCTCACCGGGGTGGCAAGAGACCCAGTACTTC. The complete variable domain, with remaining parts taken from reference TRBV18 and TRBJ2-5, reads NAGVMQNPRHLVRRRGQEARLRCSPMKGHSHVYWYRQLPEEGLKFMVYLQKENIIDESGMPKERFSAEFPKEGPSILRIQQVVRGDSAAYFCASSPGWQETQYFGPGTRLLVL.

The chain carries TRBV19 and TRBJ2-6; D possibly matches TRBD1 or TRBD2 (5 bases each). Trimming took 6 bases from V and 0 from J, leaving 12 bases between them. The germline V gene encodes CDR1 LNHDA and CDR2 SQIVND (reference sequence). The CDR3 totals 16 residues. The CDR3 DNA reads TGTGCCAGTAGGGTCGGTGGGGGCTCTGGGGCCAACGTCCTGACTTTC. It is translated as CASRVGGGSGANVLTF.

The V gene is TRBV7-8, the J gene TRBJ1-1; 9 bases are shared with TRBD1. Germline V gene sequence: CDR1 SGHVS, CDR2 FQNEAQ. V lost 5 bases and J lost 3; bases outside the gene matches: 4. CDR3 length: 14 amino acids. The DNA for the CDR3 is TGTGCCAGCAGCCCGGGACAGGGCGACACTGAAGCTTTCTTT. This encodes CASSPGQGDTEAFF.

This clone has only one observation. The chain links TRBV28 to TRBJ2-7; D might be TRBD1 (6 bases). Germline CDR1 MDHEN, CDR2 SYDVKM. V was clipped by 0 bases and J by 4 bases, with 7 bases between them. The CDR3 totals 13 residues. CDR3 DNA sequence: TGTGCCAGCAGTTTATGGCAGGGGTACGAGCAGTACTTC. Amino acids: CASSLWQGYEQYF.

CDR3 nucleotides: TGTGCCAGCAACAGAGGGGACGGGGGTCAAGAGACCCAGTACTTC. It translates to CASNRGDGGQETQYF. The chain links TRBV6-6 to TRBJ2-5, with D tentatively TRBD2 (6 bases). The CDR3 sequence is 15 residues long. Looked up from germline, CDR1 is MNHNY and CDR2 is SVGAGI (reference sequence). V was trimmed by 7 bases and J by 2 bases, leaving 17 bases between them.

The chain carries TRBV15 and TRBJ1-2; D is possibly TRBD1 (6 bases). This CDR3 contains 13 residues. V was shortened by 8 bases and J by 3 bases, with 13 bases between the two germline ends. Germline V lookup: CDR1 LNHNV, CDR2 YYDKDF (reference sequence). This chain's CDR3 is CATGKGGDYGYTF. The CDR3 nucleotides read TGTGCCACCGGGAAAGGGGGGGACTATGGCTACACCTTC.

The table lists this clone with a few counts. The CDR3 DNA reads TGCGCCAGCACCCCGGGACAAACCTACACAGATACGCAGTATTTT. As protein: CASTPGQTYTDTQYF. The chain links TRBV10-2 to TRBJ2-3, with D perhaps matching TRBD1 (6 bases). V lost 7 bases and J lost 2, with 16 bases in between. Germline CDR1 WSHSY, CDR2 SAAADI. There are 15 residues in the CDR3.

CDR3 sequence: CASSAANLPGELFF. In nucleotides, the CDR3 is TGTGCCAGCAGCGCTGCAAACCTTCCCGGGGAGCTGTTTTTT. The chain uses TRBV5-4 and TRBJ2-2; D not resolved. In germline, CDR1 is SGHNT, CDR2 YYREEE (reference sequence). The ends were cut back, 4 bases at V and 6 bases at J, with 13 bases in the middle. This CDR3 comprises 14 residues. Drawing the rest from reference TRBV5-4 and TRBJ2-2, the complete variable domain is ETGVTQSPTHLIKTRGQQVTLRCSSQSGHNTVSWYQQALGQGPQFIFQYYREEENGRGNFPPRFSGLQFPNYSSELNVNALELDDSALYLCASSAANLPGELFFGEGSRLTVL.

The rearrangement joins TRBV11-2 to TRBJ2-5, with no clear D. This CDR3 is 13 amino acids long. V shed 3 bases and J shed 5 bases, with 10 bases lying between them. Germline V gives CDR1 SGHAT, CDR2 FQNNGV. The CDR3 sequence: CASSLGRRETQYF. DNA of the CDR3: TGTGCCAGCAGCTTGGGTCGACGGGAGACCCAGTACTTC.

The chain is built from TRBV30 and TRBJ2-3, with 9 bases that match TRBD2. V lost 2 bases to trimming and J lost 1 base; unmatched junction nucleotides: 4. The CDR3 is made up of 15 amino acids. Per the germline V gene, CDR1 is GTSNPN and CDR2 is SVGIG (reference sequence). The CDR3 nucleotides are TGTGCCTGGAGTAGAATAGCGGGGGGCACAGATACGCAGTATTTT. Encoded protein: CAWSRIAGGTDTQYF. The full variable domain, with the rest looked up from reference TRBV30 and TRBJ2-3, is SQTIHQWPATLVQPVGSPLSLECTVEGTSNPNLYWYRQAAGRGLQLLFYSVGIGQISSEVPQNLSASRPQDRQFILSSKKLLLSDSGFYLCAWSRIAGGTDTQYFGPGTRLTVL.

This sequence joins TRBV7-2 and TRBJ2-7, with 12 bases fitting TRBD2. There are 15 residues in the CDR3. V gave up 6 bases and J gave up 7 bases; unmatched junction bases: 10. Per the germline V gene, CDR1 is SGHTA and CDR2 is FQGNSA. This chain's CDR3 is CASRLELAGGDEQYF. CDR3 bases: TGTGCCAGCAGGCTAGAACTAGCGGGAGGTGATGAGCAGTACTTC.

The J gene is TRBJ2-1, the V gene TRBV4-3; TRBD2 matches at 7 bases. CDR3 length: 15 amino acids. Germline assignment: CDR1 LGHNA and CDR2 YSLEER. J lost 0 bases, V lost 5 bases, and 4 bases had no gene match. As DNA, the CDR3 is TGCGCCAGCAGCGGCCGCGGGGGCTCCTACAATGAGCAGTTCTTC. Translation gives CASSGRGGSYNEQFF.

This chain joins TRBV18 and TRBJ1-2, with 8 bases lining up with TRBD1. The V segment lost 4 bases and the J segment 2 bases; nucleotides outside the gene matches: 3. Germline V gene lookup returns CDR1 KGHSH and CDR2 LQKENI. The CDR3 loop spans 14 amino acids. In DNA, the CDR3 is TGTGCCAGCTCACTGGACAGGGAAAACTATGGCTACACCTTC. Encoded protein: CASSLDRENYGYTF. Based on the CDR3 plus reference TRBV18 and TRBJ1-2, the full variable domain is NAGVMQNPRHLVRRRGQEARLRCSPMKGHSHVYWYRQLPEEGLKFMVYLQKENIIDESGMPKERFSAEFPKEGPSILRIQQVVRGDSAAYFCASSLDRENYGYTFGSGTRLTVV.

Concerning this clone itself: The same CDR3 arises from other DNA sequences in this sample as well. This sequence joins TRBV5-1 and TRBJ2-1; TRBD2 agrees at 10 bases. There are 14 residues in the CDR3. Germline V gene sequence: CDR1 SGHRS, CDR2 YFSETQ. V was clipped by 5 bases and J by 3 bases; unmatched bases: 2. In nucleotides, the CDR3 is TGCGCCAGCAGTCTAGCGGGGGACTACAATGAGCAGTTCTTC. It encodes CASSLAGDYNEQFF.

V usage is TRBV7-2 and J usage is TRBJ2-2; no clear D gene. The CDR3 runs to 12 residues. Trimming left V 1 base short and J 6 bases short, with 3 bases between. From germline, CDR1 is SGHTA and CDR2 FQGNSA. As DNA, the CDR3 is TGTGCCAGCAGCTTAGAATCCGGGGAGCTGTTTTTT. Amino acids: CASSLESGELFF.

V is TRBV10-3 and J is TRBJ1-2; D may be TRBD1 (5 bases). The CDR3 spans 15 residues. The ends were cut back, 0 bases at V and 6 bases at J, with 14 bases in the middle. Germline CDR1 is ENHRY and CDR2 is SYGVKD. The CDR3 sequence: CAISESGLGHNGYTF. CDR3 in DNA: TGTGCCATCAGTGAGTCGGGGCTAGGGCACAATGGCTACACCTTC.

This rearrangement joins TRBV18 to TRBJ2-5; tentative D call: TRBD1 (6 bases). V lost 1 base to trimming and J lost 2 bases, with 17 bases between them. This CDR3 has 17 residues. Germline V lookup: CDR1 KGHSH, CDR2 LQKENI. The CDR3 region has the DNA TGTGCCAGCTCACCACTCATCAGTGACAGGACGCAAGAGACCCAGTACTTC. This codes for CASSPLISDRTQETQYF.

V usage is TRBV21-1 and J usage is TRBJ1-6; the table calls TRBD1, which could not be checked here. TRBV21-1 is a pseudogene. The CDR3 covers 18 residues. CDR3 nucleotides: TGTGCCAGCAGCAACAAAAATAGACAGGCCCCTTATAATTCACCCCTCCACTTT. Amino acid sequence: CASSNKNRQAPYNSPLHF.